Shown below are 30 T cell receptor beta chains from a single sample sequenced in a study of OX40 agonist ivuxolimab in advanced cancers. The method was immunoSEQ multiplex PCR; TCRdb's version includes in-frame clones alone and lacks a portion of them. The sample has roughly 87,000 clones, around 92% seen once. The sequencing here drew on CD4+ or CD8+ T cells sorted from blood, taken in a trial of the OX40 agonist ivuxolimab. These receptors all come from an adult with an advanced solid tumor such as melanoma, head and neck, liver or kidney cancer.

The rearrangement joins TRBV9 to TRBJ2-3; 11 bases match TRBD2. Germline lookup yields CDR1 SGDLS and CDR2 YYNGEE. The V segment lost 3 bases and the J segment 1 base; nucleotides outside the gene matches: 7. The length of the CDR3 is 17 residues. CDR3 bases: TGTGCCAGCAGCGGGAATCCGGGACTAGCGGGCACAGATACGCAGTATTTT. It translates to CASSGNPGLAGTDTQYF.

The chain recombines TRBV11-2 with TRBJ2-5; D possibly corresponds to TRBD2 (6 bases). V lost 5 bases and J 4 bases, leaving 17 bases between the germline ends. This CDR3 has 15 residues. From germline, CDR1 is SGHAT and CDR2 FQNNGV. The CDR3 reads CASSDGGSYRETQYF. The CDR3 bases are TGTGCCAGCAGCGATGGGGGGTCCTATCGAGAGACCCAGTACTTC.

Here the CDR3 reads CASSLGIDLSYGYTF. CDR3 bases: TGTGCCAGCAGCTTAGGCATCGACTTATCGTATGGCTACACCTTC. The chain links TRBV7-6 to TRBJ1-2, with D hard to call. Germline assignment: CDR1 SGHVS and CDR2 FNYEAQ. V was shortened by 1 base and J by 5 bases, with 14 bases between the two germline ends. The CDR3 is 15 residues long.

The chain has TRBV19 and TRBJ2-1; TRBD1 matches 7 bases. The CDR3 length is 15 residues. V was pared by 3 bases and J by 2 bases, with 4 bases of the junction left unmatched. Germline CDR1 is LNHDA and CDR2 is SQIVND (reference sequence). CDR3 bases: TGTGCCAGTAGTATCACAGGGGCCCCCTACAATGAGCAGTTCTTC. It yields the protein CASSITGAPYNEQFF. The entire variable domain, with the rest obtained from reference TRBV19 and TRBJ2-1, is as follows: DGGITQSPKYLFRKEGQNVTLSCEQNLNHDAMYWYRQDPGQGLRLIYYSQIVNDFQKGDIAEGYSVSREKKESFPLTVTSAQKNPTAFYLCASSITGAPYNEQFFGPGTRLTVL.

The table lists this clone with a count of one. The chain is built from TRBV10-1 and TRBJ2-1, with a possible D match to TRBD2 (6 bases). CDR3 length: 15 residues. Trimming shortened V by 5 bases and J by 0 bases, and 11 bases separated the two germline ends. Germline CDR1 reads WNHNN; CDR2 reads SYGVQD (reference sequence). The CDR3 loop is CASSSSASSYNEQFF. In DNA, the CDR3 is TGCGCCAGCAGTTCTAGCGCTAGCTCCTACAATGAGCAGTTCTTC.

Only a few counts were recorded for this clone. V and J are TRBV6-6 and TRBJ2-7; D could derive from TRBD1 or TRBD2 (5 bases each). Per germline, CDR1 MNHNY and CDR2 SVGAGI (reference sequence). V shed 2 bases and J shed 2 bases, with 13 bases lying between them. The CDR3 extends over 15 amino acids. The CDR3 is CASSYGGSAPYEQYF. Written as DNA, the CDR3 is TGTGCCAGCAGTTACGGGGGATCCGCCCCCTACGAGCAGTACTTC.

This chain uses TRBV19 with TRBJ1-2; D not resolved. The CDR3 consists of 12 residues. The V gene's germline CDR1 is LNHDA and CDR2 SQIVND (reference sequence). Trimming removed 6 bases at V and 4 bases at J, with 9 bases between. This CDR3 reads CASSARGYGYTF. The CDR3 nucleotides read TGTGCCAGTAGCGCGCGGGGCTATGGCTACACCTTC.

The chain recombines TRBV2 with TRBJ2-7; 7 bases agree with TRBD2. Per germline, CDR1 SNHLY and CDR2 FYNNEI. The length of the CDR3 is 14 residues. The V gene end was trimmed by 6 bases and the J gene end by 3 bases; junction bases not matched to a gene: 8. The CDR3 nucleotides are TGTGCCAGCAGAGGGGACTACGGCAACTACGAGCAGTACTTC. Translating gives CASRGDYGNYEQYF.

V is TRBV5-1 and J is TRBJ2-7, with 11 positions matching TRBD1. The V gene end was trimmed by 4 bases and the J gene end by 5 bases; junction bases not matched to a gene: 5. The CDR3 has 14 amino acids. The V gene's germline CDR1 is SGHRS and CDR2 YFSETQ. In DNA, the CDR3 is TGCGCCAGCAGCCCGGGACAGGGGGTTGACGAGCAGTACTTC. Protein sequence: CASSPGQGVDEQYF. Based on the CDR3 plus reference TRBV5-1 and TRBJ2-7, the full variable domain is KAGVTQTPRYLIKTRGQQVTLSCSPISGHRSVSWYQQTPGQGLQFLFEYFSETQRNKGNFPGRFSGRQFSNSRSEMNVSTLELGDSALYLCASSPGQGVDEQYFGPGTRLTVT.

The chain employs TRBV11-2 and TRBJ2-5; D remains ambiguous. The CDR3 runs to 16 residues. V lost 2 bases, J lost 0 bases, and 13 bases lay in between. Looked up from germline, CDR1 is SGHAT and CDR2 is FQNNGV. CDR3 in amino acids: CASSLNSGEYQETQYF. The DNA for the CDR3 is TGTGCCAGCAGCTTAAACTCTGGAGAGTACCAAGAGACCCAGTACTTC.

J is TRBJ2-7 and V is TRBV18; 10 positions agree with TRBD1. The V gene's germline CDR1 is KGHSH and CDR2 LQKENI. This CDR3 is built from 14 residues. Trimming cost V 3 bases and J 7 bases; bases outside gene matches: 6. The DNA for the CDR3 is TGTGCCAGCTCACCCGGGACAGGGGTCCTGGAGCAGTACTTC. It codes for CASSPGTGVLEQYF. Complete variable domain (other parts from reference TRBV18 and TRBJ2-7): NAGVMQNPRHLVRRRGQEARLRCSPMKGHSHVYWYRQLPEEGLKFMVYLQKENIIDESGMPKERFSAEFPKEGPSILRIQQVVRGDSAAYFCASSPGTGVLEQYFGPGTRLTVT.

The gene calls are TRBV13 and TRBJ2-3; D gene ambiguous. The germline V gene has CDR1 PRHDT and CDR2 FYEKMQ (reference sequence). The CDR3 is made up of 16 amino acids. V lost 1 base to trimming and J lost 0 bases, with 11 bases between them. The CDR3 nucleotides read TGTGCCAGCAGCTTAGTGAGGAGTACTAGCACAGATACGCAGTATTTT. Translated, it gives CASSLVRSTSTDTQYF.

The chain joins TRBV10-2 to TRBJ1-1; D remains unclear. The CDR3 spans 12 residues. CDR1 and CDR2 from the germline V gene are WSHSY and SAAADI. The V gene lost 0 bases and the J gene lost 8 bases, with 7 bases spanning the gap. The CDR3 is CASSESRREAFF. The CDR3 DNA follows: TGCGCCAGCAGTGAGTCGCGACGCGAAGCTTTCTTT.

The gene calls are TRBV5-6 and TRBJ2-7; D remains unclear. There are 14 residues in the CDR3. Between the trimmed V and J ends, which lost 4 bases and 3 bases, there was a span of 14 bases. Germline V gene data show CDR1 as SGHDT and CDR2 as YYEEEE. As DNA, the CDR3 is TGTGCCAGCAGCGTCGGTGGGGTCGACTACGAGCAGTACTTC. This encodes CASSVGGVDYEQYF.

This clone was seen only a few times. In nucleotides, the CDR3 is TGTGCCAGCAGTGAAGCGCGAGGGAAACAGCCCCAGCATTTT. Translating gives CASSEARGKQPQHF. The V gene is TRBV2, the J gene TRBJ1-5; D is unresolved. The length of the CDR3 is 14 residues. Germline V CDR1 and CDR2: SNHLY, FYNNEI. V lost 0 bases, J lost 7 bases, and 10 bases lay in between. The complete variable domain, with remaining parts taken from reference TRBV2 and TRBJ1-5, reads EPEVTQTPSHQVTQMGQEVILRCVPISNHLYFYWYRQILGQKVEFLVSFYNNEISEKSEIFDDQFSVERPDGSNFTLKIRSTKLEDSAMYFCASSEARGKQPQHFGDGTRLSIL.

This clone has only one observation. The chain has TRBV30 and TRBJ2-7; no definite D call. From germline, CDR1 is GTSNPN and CDR2 SVGIG (reference sequence). Trimming cost V 6 bases and J 6 bases, with 12 bases left between them. The CDR3 runs to 11 residues. The CDR3, as DNA: TGTGCCTGTGACATCTTAGGCGAGCAGTACTTC. Translation: CACDILGEQYF.

V usage is TRBV27 and J usage is TRBJ1-1; unclear D gene. Germline V CDR1 and CDR2: MNHEY, SMNVEV (reference sequence). With 0 bases removed from V and 5 bases from J, the gap between germline ends came to 7 bases. The CDR3 consists of 13 residues. The CDR3 bases are TGTGCCAGCAGTTTATCAGGGTTTACTGAAGCTTTCTTT. The encoded protein is CASSLSGFTEAFF.

This sequence joins TRBV18 and TRBJ2-7; 7 nucleotides align to TRBD1. The CDR3 totals 16 residues. With V trimmed by 1 base and J by 6 bases, 12 bases remained unmatched. Germline V gene lookup returns CDR1 KGHSH and CDR2 LQKENI. CDR3 in amino acids: CASSPLGDRGTLEQYF. The CDR3 DNA reads TGTGCCAGCTCACCACTAGGGGACAGAGGAACCCTCGAGCAGTACTTC.

The chain joins TRBV14 to TRBJ2-1, with 7 positions matching TRBD1. With 0 bases clipped from V and 1 base from J, the junction kept 3 bases outside the gene matches. This CDR3 is 16 amino acids long. Germline values: CDR1 SGHDN, CDR2 FVKESK. The CDR3 DNA sequence: TGTGCCAGCAGCCAAGATAGGGGGCCGTCCTACAATGAGCAGTTCTTC. Its translation is CASSQDRGPSYNEQFF.

The chain is built from TRBV6-4 and TRBJ1-2; 9 bases fit TRBD1. Unmatched junction bases numbered 8, after V lost 6 bases and J lost 6 bases. The CDR3 consists of 14 residues. Germline V gene data show CDR1 as MRHNA and CDR2 as SNTAGT. CDR3 DNA sequence: TGTGCCAGCAGATTCACAGGGGGCGCCGATGGCTACACCTTC. This codes for CASRFTGGADGYTF.

J is TRBJ2-3 and V is TRBV6-6; D may be TRBD1 (6 bases). Germline values: CDR1 MNHNY, CDR2 SVGAGI (reference sequence). The CDR3 has 15 amino acids. The V gene lost 0 bases and the J gene lost 2 bases, with 9 bases spanning the gap. The CDR3 DNA reads TGTGCCAGCAGTTACTCGCCAGGGGCCACAGATACGCAGTATTTT. This gives the protein CASSYSPGATDTQYF.

The CDR3 loop is CASSRNPGQAYEQYF. The CDR3 DNA reads as TGTGCCAGCAGCCGAAACCCGGGACAAGCCTACGAGCAGTACTTC. The genes are TRBV7-6 and TRBJ2-7; tentative D call: TRBD1 (6 bases). Trimming took 5 bases from V and 2 from J, leaving 16 bases between them. From germline, CDR1 is SGHVS and CDR2 FNYEAQ. The CDR3 covers 15 residues.

CDR3 in amino acids: CASSVGKNTEAFF. In DNA, the CDR3 is TGTGCCAGCAGCGTCGGGAAGAACACTGAAGCTTTCTTT. The chain carries TRBV7-6 and TRBJ1-1, with D uncertain. The CDR3 has 13 amino acids. Trimming removed 5 bases from V and 1 base from J, with 8 bases in between. Germline loops: CDR1 SGHVS, CDR2 FNYEAQ.

The rearrangement uses TRBV12-5 and TRBJ2-3, with D possibly TRBD2 on 7 matching bases. The CDR3 has 16 residues. V was trimmed by 1 base and J by 2 bases, leaving 13 bases between them. Looked up from germline, CDR1 is LGHNT and CDR2 is FRNRAP. The CDR3 reads CASGLGTGGSTDTQYF. CDR3 in DNA: TGTGCTAGTGGTTTGGGTACGGGGGGCTCCACAGATACGCAGTATTTT.

For the CDR3, the DNA is TGTGCCATCAGGGGTTTAACTAGCCAAACTGAAGCTTTCTTT. This translates into CAIRGLTSQTEAFF. The chain uses TRBV10-3 and TRBJ1-1; D not resolved. This CDR3 has 14 amino acids. Germline CDR1 and CDR2: ENHRY and SYGVKD. Trimming stripped 6 bases from V and 5 bases from J, with 16 bases between.

The J gene is TRBJ2-1, the V gene TRBV6-4; 11 nucleotides line up with TRBD1. The CDR3 has 15 residues. Germline V gene lookup returns CDR1 MRHNA and CDR2 SNTAGT. The trim removed 5 bases at V and 4 bases at J, leaving 4 bases unmatched. The CDR3 DNA sequence: TGTGCCAGCAGTTTAGGGACAGGGGGATACAATGAGCAGTTCTTC. Protein: CASSLGTGGYNEQFF.

The chain couples TRBV7-8 to TRBJ1-1; no clear D gene. Germline-derived CDR1 and CDR2 are SGHVS and FQNEAQ. The CDR3 is made up of 14 amino acids. V shed 5 bases and J shed 2 bases, with 12 bases lying between them. The CDR3 here is CASSPGVDNTEAFF. The CDR3 nucleotides are TGTGCCAGCAGCCCGGGAGTTGATAACACTGAAGCTTTCTTT.

The rearrangement joins TRBV11-1 to TRBJ2-7; TRBD2 matches at 10 bases. V lost 5 bases, J lost 2 bases, and 6 bases stayed unmatched. The CDR3 contains 15 residues. Germline-derived CDR1 and CDR2 are SGHAT and FQDESV (reference sequence). The CDR3, as DNA: TGTGCCAGCAGCGACACTAGCGGGGAGACCTACGAGCAGTACTTC. Protein product: CASSDTSGETYEQYF.

The rearrangement uses TRBV7-6 and TRBJ1-3, with D possibly being TRBD1 (5 bases). The CDR3 is 12 amino acids. CDR1 SGHVS and CDR2 FNYEAQ come from the germline V gene. Trimming cost V 9 bases and J 0 bases, with 6 bases left between them. The CDR3 loop is CASRGSGNTIYF. The CDR3 nucleotides read TGTGCCAGTAGGGGCTCTGGAAACACCATATATTTT.

The chain links TRBV19 to TRBJ1-1; the D is unclear. Germline V gives CDR1 LNHDA, CDR2 SQIVND (reference sequence). Trimming left V 2 bases short and J 3 bases short, with 10 bases between. This CDR3 contains 14 residues. CDR3 residues: CASSISPSYTEAFF. In nucleotides, the CDR3 is TGTGCCAGTAGTATAAGTCCCAGCTACACTGAAGCTTTCTTT.